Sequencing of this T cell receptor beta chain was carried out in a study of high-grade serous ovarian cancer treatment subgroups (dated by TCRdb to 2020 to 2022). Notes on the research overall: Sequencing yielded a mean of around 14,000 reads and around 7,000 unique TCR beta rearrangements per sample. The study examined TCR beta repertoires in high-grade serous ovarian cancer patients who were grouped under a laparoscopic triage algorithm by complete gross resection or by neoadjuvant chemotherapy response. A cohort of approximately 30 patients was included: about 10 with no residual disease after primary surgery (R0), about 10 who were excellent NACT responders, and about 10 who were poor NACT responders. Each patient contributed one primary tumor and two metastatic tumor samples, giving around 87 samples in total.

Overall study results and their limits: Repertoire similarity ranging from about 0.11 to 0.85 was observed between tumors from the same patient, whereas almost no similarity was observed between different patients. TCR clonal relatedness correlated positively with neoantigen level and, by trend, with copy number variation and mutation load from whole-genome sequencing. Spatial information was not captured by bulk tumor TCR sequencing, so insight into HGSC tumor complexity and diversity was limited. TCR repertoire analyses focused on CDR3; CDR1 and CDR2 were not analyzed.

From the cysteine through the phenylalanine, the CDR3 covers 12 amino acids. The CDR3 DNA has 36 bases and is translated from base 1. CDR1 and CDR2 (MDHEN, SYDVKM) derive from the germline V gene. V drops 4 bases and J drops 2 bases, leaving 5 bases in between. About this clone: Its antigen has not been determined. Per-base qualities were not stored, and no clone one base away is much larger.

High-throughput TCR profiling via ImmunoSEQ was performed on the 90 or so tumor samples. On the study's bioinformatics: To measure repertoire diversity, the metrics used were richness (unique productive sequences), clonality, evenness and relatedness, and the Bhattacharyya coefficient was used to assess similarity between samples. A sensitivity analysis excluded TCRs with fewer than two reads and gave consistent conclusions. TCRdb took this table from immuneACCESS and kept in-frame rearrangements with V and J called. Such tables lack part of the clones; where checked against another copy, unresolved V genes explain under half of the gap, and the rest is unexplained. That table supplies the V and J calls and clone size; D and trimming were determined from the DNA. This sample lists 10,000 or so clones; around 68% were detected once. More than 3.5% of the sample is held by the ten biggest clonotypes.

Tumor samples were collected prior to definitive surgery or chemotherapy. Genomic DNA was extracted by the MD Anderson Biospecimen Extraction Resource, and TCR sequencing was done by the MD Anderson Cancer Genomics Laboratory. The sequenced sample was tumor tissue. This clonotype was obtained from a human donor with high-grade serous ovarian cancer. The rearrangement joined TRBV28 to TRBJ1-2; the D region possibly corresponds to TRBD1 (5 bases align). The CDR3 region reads CASSWDNYGYTF. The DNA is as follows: TGTGCCAGCAGTTGGGACAACTATGGCTACACCTTC.